A selection of T cell receptor beta chains follows, all from one sample in a study of CD8 T cells in Susac syndrome. Each CDR3 protein is one row after TCRdb ran MiXCR on the immunoSEQ multiplex PCR reads. Of roughly 150,000 distinct CDR3 sequences listed, 85% to 95% are singletons. Sequencing input: CD4+ T cells from PBMCs. The receptors come from a human donor in good health. Each CDR3 is given with its conserved first and last residue. Fields, in order: D gene, clone size, CDR3 length, V gene, J gene, CDR3 DNA, CDR3 protein. The D gene is left open where the match is weak. Size tells how often a clone was seen (once, few, many) or the class of an expanded clone, and some rows leave it out.

d_gene: NA
abundance: NA
len: 13
v_gene: TRBV20-1
j_gene: TRBJ1-1
CDR3nt: TGCAGTGCTCGGGAGGGAGGCCCCCCTGAAGCTTTCTTT
CDR3aa: CSAREGGPPEAFF

d_gene: NA
abundance: NA
len: 17
v_gene: TRBV4-2
j_gene: TRBJ2-5
CDR3nt: TGTGCCAGCAGCCAAGAAGAGGCTGGGGGCTTTCAAGAGACCCAGTACTTC
CDR3aa: CASSQEEAGGFQETQYF

d_gene: NA
abundance: once
len: 14
v_gene: TRBV4-2
j_gene: TRBJ1-6
CDR3nt: TGTGCCAGTAGACCGGGACATAATAATTCACCCCTCCACTTT
CDR3aa: CASRPGHNNSPLHF

d_gene: NA
abundance: NA
len: 15
v_gene: TRBV6-5
j_gene: TRBJ1-6
CDR3nt: TGTGCCAGCAGTTACAACCAGGGAGGCAATTCACCCCTCCACTTT
CDR3aa: CASSYNQGGNSPLHF

d_gene: NA
abundance: NA
len: 14
v_gene: TRBV13
j_gene: TRBJ2-7
CDR3nt: TGTGCCAGCAGATCCGGGACATCCGCGGACGAGCAGTACTTC
CDR3aa: CASRSGTSADEQYF

d_gene: NA
abundance: once
len: 16
v_gene: TRBV27
j_gene: TRBJ2-2
CDR3nt: TGTGCCAGCAGCCCCGCTCCGCGTGGAGGGGCCGGGGAGCTGTTTTTT
CDR3aa: CASSPAPRGGAGELFF

d_gene: NA
abundance: NA
len: 11
v_gene: TRBV12-3/TRBV12-4
j_gene: TRBJ2-7
CDR3nt: TGTGCCAGCAGTTTAAATAACCGGGTTTACTTC
CDR3aa: CASSLNNRVYF

d_gene: NA
abundance: NA
len: 14
v_gene: TRBV18
j_gene: TRBJ1-2
CDR3nt: TGTGCCAGCTCACCACAGCAGAGAGAGTATGGCTACACCTTC
CDR3aa: CASSPQQREYGYTF

d_gene: TRBD1
abundance: NA
len: 15
v_gene: TRBV14
j_gene: TRBJ2-5
CDR3nt: TGTGCCAGCAGCGCCCTGGGACAGGGAGACTCCTTCCAGTACTTC
CDR3aa: CASSALGQGDSFQYF

d_gene: NA
abundance: NA
len: 14
v_gene: TRBV3-1
j_gene: TRBJ1-6
CDR3nt: TGTGCCAGCAGCCAAGCGGTCAGAAATTCACCCCTCCACTTT
CDR3aa: CASSQAVRNSPLHF

d_gene: NA
abundance: NA
len: 13
v_gene: TRBV29-1
j_gene: TRBJ2-5
CDR3nt: TGCAGCGTTGGCCGGGGTGCCCAAGAGACCCAGTACTTC
CDR3aa: CSVGRGAQETQYF

d_gene: NA
abundance: NA
len: 12
v_gene: TRBV7-2
j_gene: TRBJ2-1
CDR3nt: TGTGCCAGCAGCTTAGGAGGGCTCGAGCAGTTCTTC
CDR3aa: CASSLGGLEQFF

d_gene: NA
abundance: once
len: 14
v_gene: TRBV3-1
j_gene: TRBJ2-5
CDR3nt: TGTGCCAGCAGCCAAGAGGGAGTGGGAAGGACCCAGTACTTC
CDR3aa: CASSQEGVGRTQYF

d_gene: TRBD1
abundance: NA
len: 13
v_gene: TRBV18
j_gene: TRBJ2-5
CDR3nt: TGTGCCAGCTCGAGGACAGGCCAAGAGACCCAGTACTTC
CDR3aa: CASSRTGQETQYF

d_gene: TRBD2
abundance: NA
len: 17
v_gene: TRBV5-1
j_gene: TRBJ2-2
CDR3nt: TGCGCCAGCAGCTTGGGGCCAGCGGGGGGACGAACCGGGGAGCTGTTTTTT
CDR3aa: CASSLGPAGGRTGELFF

d_gene: TRBD1
abundance: few
len: 13
v_gene: TRBV7-2
j_gene: TRBJ1-2
CDR3nt: TGTGCCAGCAGTCTCGACAGGGGATATGGCTACACCTTC
CDR3aa: CASSLDRGYGYTF

d_gene: NA
abundance: NA
len: 13
v_gene: TRBV3-1
j_gene: TRBJ1-5
CDR3nt: TGTGCCAGCAGCCAAGATGTGGGGCAGCCCCAGCTTTTT
CDR3aa: CASSQDVGQPQLF

d_gene: TRBD1
abundance: NA
len: 15
v_gene: TRBV6-5
j_gene: TRBJ1-2
CDR3nt: TGTGCCAGCAGTCCCAGGGGGGACAGGCCCTATGGCTACACCTTC
CDR3aa: CASSPRGDRPYGYTF

d_gene: NA
abundance: NA
len: 15
v_gene: TRBV19
j_gene: TRBJ1-1
CDR3nt: TGTGCCAGTAGTATAGCCCTCGGGGTGAACACTGAAGCTTTCTTT
CDR3aa: CASSIALGVNTEAFF

d_gene: NA
abundance: NA
len: 14
v_gene: TRBV20-1
j_gene: TRBJ2-2
CDR3nt: TGCAGTGCTAAAAGGGACTCTAGCACCGGGGAGCTGTTTTTT
CDR3aa: CSAKRDSSTGELFF

d_gene: NA
abundance: NA
len: 13
v_gene: TRBV18
j_gene: TRBJ2-7
CDR3nt: TGTGCCAGCTCACCAGGACAGACCTACGAGCAGTACTTC
CDR3aa: CASSPGQTYEQYF

d_gene: NA
abundance: NA
len: 16
v_gene: TRBV7-2
j_gene: TRBJ2-7
CDR3nt: TGTGCCAGCAGCTCACAACTGACAGTCCTTACTGCGGAGCAGTACTTC
CDR3aa: CASSSQLTVLTAEQYF

d_gene: NA
abundance: NA
len: 14
v_gene: TRBV7-2
j_gene: TRBJ2-3
CDR3nt: TGTGCCAGCAGCATGGGACTGAATACAGATACGCAGTATTTT
CDR3aa: CASSMGLNTDTQYF

d_gene: TRBD2
abundance: NA
len: 14
v_gene: TRBV9
j_gene: TRBJ2-1
CDR3nt: TGTGCCAGCAGCGTGGCGGGGGGACCGATTGTGCAGTTCTTC
CDR3aa: CASSVAGGPIVQFF

d_gene: NA
abundance: once
len: 13
v_gene: TRBV12-3/TRBV12-4
j_gene: TRBJ2-2
CDR3nt: TGTGCCAGCAGTGGACTAATGGGCAGGGAGCTGTTTTTT
CDR3aa: CASSGLMGRELFF

d_gene: TRBD1
abundance: once
len: 16
v_gene: TRBV4-1
j_gene: TRBJ1-2
CDR3nt: TGCGCCAGCAGCCAAGTAGGGACAGGGAAAAACTATGGCTACACCTTC
CDR3aa: CASSQVGTGKNYGYTF

d_gene: NA
abundance: NA
len: 15
v_gene: TRBV6-6
j_gene: TRBJ2-4
CDR3nt: TGTGCCAGCAGTTACTCCACCCTCACAGGCGGCATTCAGTACTTC
CDR3aa: CASSYSTLTGGIQYF

d_gene: NA
abundance: NA
len: 13
v_gene: TRBV2
j_gene: TRBJ1-1
CDR3nt: TGTGCCAGCATTGACCCGAGGGACACTGAAGCTTTCTTT
CDR3aa: CASIDPRDTEAFF

d_gene: TRBD1
abundance: NA
len: 15
v_gene: TRBV5-1
j_gene: TRBJ1-1
CDR3nt: TGCGCCAGCAGCCCCGGGACAGGGAAGGAACCTGAAGCTTTCTTT
CDR3aa: CASSPGTGKEPEAFF

d_gene: TRBD2
abundance: NA
len: 14
v_gene: TRBV7-2
j_gene: TRBJ2-1
CDR3nt: TGTGCCAGCAGCCCCGGGGGGGCGTTTAATGAGCAGTTCTTC
CDR3aa: CASSPGGAFNEQFF

d_gene: NA
abundance: NA
len: 12
v_gene: TRBV30
j_gene: TRBJ2-7
CDR3nt: TGTGCCTGGAGCGGGGCGAGCCACGAGCAGTACTTC
CDR3aa: CAWSGASHEQYF

d_gene: TRBD1
abundance: NA
len: 13
v_gene: TRBV6-1
j_gene: TRBJ2-5
CDR3nt: TGTGCCAGCAGTCGAGGACAGGGCGAGACCCAGTACTTC
CDR3aa: CASSRGQGETQYF

d_gene: NA
abundance: once
len: 14
v_gene: TRBV5-1
j_gene: TRBJ2-5
CDR3nt: TGCGCCAGCAGCTTGGTGTCTGGGGGAGAGACCCAGTACTTC
CDR3aa: CASSLVSGGETQYF

d_gene: NA
abundance: NA
len: 15
v_gene: TRBV4-1
j_gene: TRBJ2-2
CDR3nt: TGCGCCAGCAGCCAAGAGGTTTCGGACACCGGGGAGCTGTTTTTT
CDR3aa: CASSQEVSDTGELFF

d_gene: TRBD1
abundance: NA
len: 15
v_gene: TRBV4-1
j_gene: TRBJ1-2
CDR3nt: TGCGCCAGCAGCAGGGGGACAGACGCCGCTTATGGCTACACCTTC
CDR3aa: CASSRGTDAAYGYTF

d_gene: NA
abundance: NA
len: 13
v_gene: TRBV29-1
j_gene: TRBJ2-5
CDR3nt: TGCAGCGTTGTCGGGCCGTCCCAAGAGACCCAGTACTTC
CDR3aa: CSVVGPSQETQYF

d_gene: NA
abundance: NA
len: 13
v_gene: TRBV20-1
j_gene: TRBJ2-3
CDR3nt: TGCAGTCAGGTGGGACCAACCACAGATACGCAGTATTTT
CDR3aa: CSQVGPTTDTQYF

d_gene: TRBD1
abundance: once
len: 14
v_gene: TRBV12-5
j_gene: TRBJ1-2
CDR3nt: TGTGCTAGTGGGGGACAGGGAGCGGGCTATGGCTACACCTTC
CDR3aa: CASGGQGAGYGYTF

d_gene: TRBD1
abundance: NA
len: 16
v_gene: TRBV23-1
j_gene: TRBJ1-1
CDR3nt: TGCGCCAGCAGTCTCCCGGGACAGGGGGCTAGCACTGAAGCTTTCTTT
CDR3aa: CASSLPGQGASTEAFF

d_gene: TRBD1
abundance: NA
len: 15
v_gene: TRBV5-4
j_gene: TRBJ1-2
CDR3nt: TGTGCCAGCAGCTTAAGGACAGGGGGCGATTATGGCTACACCTTC
CDR3aa: CASSLRTGGDYGYTF

d_gene: NA
abundance: NA
len: 17
v_gene: TRBV5-4
j_gene: TRBJ2-5
CDR3nt: TGTGCCAGCAGCCCTGAGGGGCCAGGGAGAGTTCAAGAGACCCAGTACTTC
CDR3aa: CASSPEGPGRVQETQYF

d_gene: NA
abundance: NA
len: 15
v_gene: TRBV20-1
j_gene: TRBJ1-6
CDR3nt: TGCAGTGCTAGAGATCGCCCAACCTATAATTCACCCCTCCACTTT
CDR3aa: CSARDRPTYNSPLHF

d_gene: TRBD2
abundance: NA
len: 15
v_gene: TRBV6-1
j_gene: TRBJ2-5
CDR3nt: TGTGCCAGCAGTTCTAGCGGGGGGGGGCCGGAGACCCAGTACTTC
CDR3aa: CASSSSGGGPETQYF

d_gene: NA
abundance: NA
len: 16
v_gene: TRBV2
j_gene: TRBJ2-6
CDR3nt: TGTGCCAGCAGTGGCGTCAGAACCTCTGGGGCCAACGTCCTGACTTTC
CDR3aa: CASSGVRTSGANVLTF

d_gene: NA
abundance: NA
len: 13
v_gene: TRBV6-6
j_gene: TRBJ2-5
CDR3nt: TGTGCCAGCAGTTACAGGGCAGAGGAGACCCAGTACTTC
CDR3aa: CASSYRAEETQYF

d_gene: TRBD1
abundance: NA
len: 17
v_gene: TRBV2
j_gene: TRBJ2-6
CDR3nt: TGTGCCAGCAGTTTAAGGGGGCCGATGTCTGGGGCCAACGTCCTGACTTTC
CDR3aa: CASSLRGPMSGANVLTF

d_gene: NA
abundance: few
len: 15
v_gene: TRBV7-3
j_gene: TRBJ2-1
CDR3nt: TGTGCCAGCAGCCGCCCCCCCACTCAGGGTTGGGGGCAGTTCTTC
CDR3aa: CASSRPPTQGWGQFF

d_gene: NA
abundance: NA
len: 13
v_gene: TRBV5-6
j_gene: TRBJ2-3
CDR3nt: TGTGCCAGCAGCTTACGGGGCACAGATACGCAGTATTTT
CDR3aa: CASSLRGTDTQYF

d_gene: TRBD2
abundance: NA
len: 14
v_gene: TRBV19
j_gene: TRBJ2-3
CDR3nt: TGTGCCTCTAGCGGGGGACCCTCCACAGATACGCAGTATTTT
CDR3aa: CASSGGPSTDTQYF

d_gene: TRBD1
abundance: NA
len: 15
v_gene: TRBV7-6
j_gene: TRBJ2-4
CDR3nt: TGTGCCAGCAGCACGGGACAGGGCTCGAAAAACATTCAGTACTTC
CDR3aa: CASSTGQGSKNIQYF

d_gene: TRBD2
abundance: once
len: 12
v_gene: TRBV7-8
j_gene: TRBJ2-1
CDR3nt: TGTGCCAGCAGCAAGCGGGGAGCTGAGCAGTTCTTC
CDR3aa: CASSKRGAEQFF

d_gene: NA
abundance: NA
len: 17
v_gene: TRBV6-5
j_gene: TRBJ2-2
CDR3nt: TGTGCCAGCAGTTCCCAGGGGGGGGGCTGGTATACCGGGGAGCTGTTTTTT
CDR3aa: CASSSQGGGWYTGELFF

d_gene: TRBD1
abundance: NA
len: 15
v_gene: TRBV2
j_gene: TRBJ1-1
CDR3nt: TGTGCCAGCAGTGGGACAGGGGGCCGCGGCACTGAAGCTTTCTTT
CDR3aa: CASSGTGGRGTEAFF

d_gene: TRBD1
abundance: NA
len: 16
v_gene: TRBV6-6
j_gene: TRBJ2-5
CDR3nt: TGTGCCAGCATCTCCCGACAGGGGGTTCAGCTAGAGACCCAGTACTTC
CDR3aa: CASISRQGVQLETQYF

d_gene: NA
abundance: NA
len: 14
v_gene: TRBV5-6
j_gene: TRBJ2-3
CDR3nt: TGTGCCAGCAGCTCAATAGGGGCAACAGATACGCAGTATTTT
CDR3aa: CASSSIGATDTQYF

d_gene: TRBD1
abundance: NA
len: 13
v_gene: TRBV24-1
j_gene: TRBJ1-1
CDR3nt: TGTGCCACCAGTGATTTGCAGACAGGGGAAGCTTTCTTT
CDR3aa: CATSDLQTGEAFF

d_gene: TRBD2
abundance: NA
len: 15
v_gene: TRBV6-6
j_gene: TRBJ2-1
CDR3nt: TGTGCCAGCAGCCCCCCCGGCGGGGGAAAGAATGAGCAGTTCTTC
CDR3aa: CASSPPGGGKNEQFF

d_gene: TRBD1
abundance: NA
len: 17
v_gene: TRBV6-5
j_gene: TRBJ2-7
CDR3nt: TGTGCCAGCAGTTATTCGGTTGGGGGACAGGGCTCTTACGAGCAGTACTTC
CDR3aa: CASSYSVGGQGSYEQYF

d_gene: NA
abundance: NA
len: 14
v_gene: TRBV2
j_gene: TRBJ2-5
CDR3nt: TGTGCCAGCAGTCCGACCTCAGGGGACGAGACCCAGTACTTC
CDR3aa: CASSPTSGDETQYF

d_gene: TRBD1
abundance: NA
len: 14
v_gene: TRBV4-2
j_gene: TRBJ1-1
CDR3nt: TGTGCCAGCAGACCGGACAGGGACAACACTGAAGCTTTCTTT
CDR3aa: CASRPDRDNTEAFF